These T cell receptor beta chains were read from a single sample in a study of blood T cell repertoires in COVID-19. Libraries were prepared by immunoSEQ multiplex PCR; TCRdb keeps only in-frame clonotypes and omits some of them. The repertoire holds around 150,000 clones, with around nine tenths as singletons. Sequencing used peripheral blood. These TCRs come from a human donor in a cohort sampled during active COVID-19. Both conserved end residues are part of each CDR3. The D gene is left open where the match is weak. The size field is filled for only some rows; it gives once, few, many or a size class.

V	size	length	D	J	DNA	CDR3
TRBV10-1	.	15	TRBD1	TRBJ1-4	TGCGCCAGCATCCCGGGACAGGGACTATATGAAAAACTGTTTTTT	CASIPGQGLYEKLFF
TRBV7-9	.	15	.	TRBJ1-1	TGTGCCAGCAGCTTACAAGGGGGGGCGACAACTGAAGCTTTCTTT	CASSLQGGATTEAFF
TRBV28	.	14	.	TRBJ2-5	TGTGCCAGCAGTTCCCCCCGAGAGGCGGAGACCCAGTACTTC	CASSSPREAETQYF
TRBV7-2	.	16	TRBD1	TRBJ1-4	TGTGCCAGCAGCAAATACAGGGGGCGGACTAATGAAAAACTGTTTTTT	CASSKYRGRTNEKLFF
TRBV5-1	few	14	.	TRBJ2-6	TGCGCCAGCAGCTTGGCTTTTGGGGCCAACGTCCTGACTTTC	CASSLAFGANVLTF
TRBV6-2/TRBV6-3	.	14	.	TRBJ1-1	TGTGCCAGCAGTAACACCAGGGGGAACACTGAAGCTTTCTTT	CASSNTRGNTEAFF
TRBV6-5	.	14	TRBD1	TRBJ2-5	TGTGCCAGCAGTCGGGACAGGAGGGCGGAGACCCAGTACTTC	CASSRDRRAETQYF
TRBV6-5	.	15	TRBD1	TRBJ2-3	TGTGCCAGCAGGGAGACAGGGGGAGGACCGGATACGCAGTATTTT	CASRETGGGPDTQYF
TRBV6-5	.	14	.	TRBJ2-7	TGTGCCAGCAGTTACTCGGGCGGAGGGGACGAGCAGTACTTC	CASSYSGGGDEQYF
TRBV7-2	.	15	TRBD2	TRBJ2-7	TGTGCCAGCAGCTTAGCGGCGGGGGATTCCTACGAGCAGTACTTC	CASSLAAGDSYEQYF
TRBV9	.	16	.	TRBJ2-2	TGTGCCAGCAGCCTCTCCGGGACATCGAACACCGGGGAGCTGTTTTTT	CASSLSGTSNTGELFF
TRBV30	.	15	.	TRBJ1-3	TGTGCCTGGAGTGGATCCCAGGGAAGACTAAACACCATATATTTT	CAWSGSQGRLNTIYF
TRBV6-5	.	13	.	TRBJ2-7	TGTGCCAGCAGTTACTCGGGACAACGCGAGCAGTACTTC	CASSYSGQREQYF
TRBV5-6	.	17	.	TRBJ1-5	TGTGCCAGCAGCTTGTATGAAGCCCGGGACACAGGACAGCCCCAGCATTTT	CASSLYEARDTGQPQHF
TRBV6-5	.	13	TRBD2	TRBJ2-7	TGTGCCAGCGACAGCGGGAGGAGATACGAGCAGTACTTC	CASDSGRRYEQYF
TRBV2	.	15	TRBD1	TRBJ2-7	TGTGCCAGCAGTTCCGGGACAGGGGATACCTACGAGCAGTACTTC	CASSSGTGDTYEQYF
TRBV10-3	once	13	.	TRBJ2-7	TGTGCCATCAGTGATCTCTCGGGCTACGAGCAGTACTTC	CAISDLSGYEQYF
TRBV27	once	19	TRBD2	TRBJ2-7	TGTGCCAGCGCGAAGAAACCGGGACTAGCGGGGGGGGCTATCTACGAGCAGTACTTC	CASAKKPGLAGGAIYEQYF
TRBV10-3	.	13	.	TRBJ2-5	TGTGCCATCAGTGCAGGGGGGCTGGAGACCCAGTACTTC	CAISAGGLETQYF
TRBV3-1/TRBV3-2	.	16	.	TRBJ2-7	TGTGCCAGCAGCCAGATAGGCCCCGATGGGCCCTACGAGCAGTACTTC	CASSQIGPDGPYEQYF
TRBV9	once	14	.	TRBJ1-3	TGTGCCACCCTAAAACCCCGGACAGGAAACACCATATATTTT	CATLKPRTGNTIYF
TRBV12-3/TRBV12-4	.	13	.	TRBJ1-2	TGTGCCAGCAGTTTAATCCGCGGCTATGGCTACACCTTC	CASSLIRGYGYTF
TRBV7-2	.	15	TRBD2	TRBJ2-7	TGTGCCAGCAGCTGGAGACTAGCGGCAACCTACGAGCAGTACTTC	CASSWRLAATYEQYF
TRBV27	.	12	.	TRBJ1-1	TGTGCCAGCAGTCATCAGGGTACTGGAGCTTTCTTT	CASSHQGTGAFF
TRBV28	.	16	TRBD1	TRBJ1-2	TGTGCCAGCAGTCCCTACCCAGACAGGGAAGTCTTCGGCTACACCTTC	CASSPYPDREVFGYTF
TRBV5-1	once	16	TRBD1	TRBJ2-1	TGCGCCAGCAGCTTGGGTTCCGGGACAGGGGGCTTTGAGCAGTTCTTC	CASSLGSGTGGFEQFF
TRBV24-1	.	14	.	TRBJ2-7	TGTGCCACCAGTGATTCGGGCAGGGGGGACAGGCAGTACTTC	CATSDSGRGDRQYF
TRBV28	.	15	.	TRBJ1-6	TGTGCCAGCAGCCCGCCGGGACATATTAATTCACCCCTCCACTTT	CASSPPGHINSPLHF
TRBV5-1	.	19	TRBD1	TRBJ2-7	TGCGCCAGCAGCTTGCTTTGGTACAGGGGAGTTGAGTTGGGCTACGAGCAGTACTTC	CASSLLWYRGVELGYEQYF
TRBV9	.	13	.	TRBJ2-1	TGTGCCAGCAGCGTGGGCCCCTACAATGAGCAGTTCTTC	CASSVGPYNEQFF
TRBV4-3	.	16	TRBD1	TRBJ1-1	TGCGCCAGCAGCGACTTGTTGGGGACAGCGAACACTGAAGCTTTCTTT	CASSDLLGTANTEAFF
TRBV5-1	.	11	.	TRBJ2-7	TGCGCCAGCAGATCCGCCTACGAGCAGTACTTC	CASRSAYEQYF
TRBV19	.	14	TRBD1	TRBJ2-2	TGTGCCAGTAGTCCGCCGACAGGGCCCGGGGAGCTGTTTTTT	CASSPPTGPGELFF
TRBV30	.	11	.	TRBJ1-1	TGTGCCACAAAGGGAGCCTCTGAAGCTTTCTTT	CATKGASEAFF
TRBV6-4	.	14	.	TRBJ2-2	TGTGCCAGCAGTGAAACTAGGATTTCCGGGGAGCTGTTTTTT	CASSETRISGELFF
TRBV21-1	.	15	.	TRBJ1-3	TGTGCCAGCAGCAAAGGCGGGAGCTCTGGAAACACCATATATTTT	CASSKGGSSGNTIYF
TRBV5-6	.	16	TRBD1	TRBJ1-1	TGTGCCAGCAGCTTGGCTCCGGCAGGGGGTGGTACTGAAGCTTTCTTT	CASSLAPAGGGTEAFF
TRBV29-1	.	11	.	TRBJ1-2	TGCAGCGTCGTACAGAGCTATGGCTACACCTTC	CSVVQSYGYTF
TRBV7-9	few	15	.	TRBJ2-2	TGTGCCAGCAGCCCAACCCCTAGCCCCACCGGGGAGCTGTTTTTT	CASSPTPSPTGELFF
TRBV2	.	13	.	TRBJ2-7	TGTGCCAGCACCAGGGGCCTAACCTACGAGCAGTACTTC	CASTRGLTYEQYF
TRBV29-1	.	17	.	TRBJ1-2	TGCAGCGTTGAAGATCGAGGGTCCCGTAGTCTTAACTATGGCTACACCTTC	CSVEDRGSRSLNYGYTF
TRBV5-1	.	14	.	TRBJ1-1	TGCGCCAGCAGCTCCTTACAGGGTTACACTGAAGCTTTCTTT	CASSSLQGYTEAFF
TRBV5-6	.	16	.	TRBJ2-7	TGTGCCAACAGCCTGGACGGATCCGCGGTGAGCTACGAGCAGTACTTC	CANSLDGSAVSYEQYF
TRBV3-1/TRBV3-2	few	15	.	TRBJ1-2	TGTGCCAGCAGCCAAGCCCCCGGGGGGCGGAGGGGCTACACCTTC	CASSQAPGGRRGYTF